This record covers a single T cell receptor beta chain. A read error may account for a junction end that differs from germline. This CDR3 has 11 residues. The germline gives CDR1 SNHLY, CDR2 FYNNEI. The source of the sample is a study of blood T cell repertoires in COVID-19. Some clones are missing from TCRdb's copy, which holds only in-frame ones; the method was immunoSEQ multiplex PCR. The sample lists around 12,000 clones; about four fifths were seen once. The V gene is TRBV2, the J gene TRBJ2-7, with no clear D. This TCR was recovered from a man older than 75 with acute or convalescent COVID-19. Sequenced input: peripheral blood. CDR3 amino acids: CASSEPEPMSF. DNA of the CDR3: TGTGCCAGCAGTGAACCGGAGCCCATGTCCTTC.